Listed here are 4 T cell receptor beta chains from one sample, sequenced in a study of shared clonotypes between healthy human individuals. TCRdb's table, derived via immunoSEQ multiplex PCR, lists solely in-frame clones and lacks some. The data contain 2 million to 2.5 million clones, 90% to 97% of them singletons. The sequencing input was naive CD4+ T cells sorted from blood. Stated subset: CD45RA+ positively selected. These receptor sequences come from a man aged 18 to 30 in good health.

The genes are TRBV11-2 and TRBJ2-5; unclear D gene. There are 16 residues in the CDR3. Germline CDR1 and CDR2: SGHAT and FQNNGV. The V gene lost 1 base and the J gene lost 2 bases, with 14 bases spanning the gap. The CDR3 DNA reads as TGTGCCAGCAGCTTAGTGGCCCCGGGCCCTCAAGAGACCCAGTACTTC. Translated, it gives CASSLVAPGPQETQYF.

The J gene is TRBJ2-5, the V gene TRBV7-9; 7 bases agree with TRBD1. V was clipped by 7 bases and J by 4 bases; unmatched bases: 6. CDR1 and CDR2 (germline): SEHNR, FQNEAQ (reference sequence). CDR3 length: 13 residues. CDR3 nucleotides: TGTGCCAGCACCAGACAGGGTTTAGAGACCCAGTACTTC. Its translation is CASTRQGLETQYF.

This chain links TRBV28 with TRBJ2-1; 11 bases are shared with TRBD1. J gave up 6 bases and V 6 bases, and 7 bases lay outside the gene matches. This CDR3 is 15 amino acids long. Germline CDR1 MDHEN, CDR2 SYDVKM. CDR3 coding DNA: TGTGCCAGCAGGCCCGGACAGGGGGCCAGCAATGAGCAGTTCTTC. Amino acid sequence: CASRPGQGASNEQFF. Full variable domain (remainder filled in from reference TRBV28 and TRBJ2-1): DVKVTQSSRYLVKRTGEKVFLECVQDMDHENMFWYRQDPGLGLRLIYFSYDVKMKEKGDIPEGYSVSREKKERFSLILESASTNQTSMYLCASRPGQGASNEQFFGPGTRLTVL.

The chain uses TRBV9 and TRBJ1-2, with 10 bases identical to TRBD1. This CDR3 is built from 16 residues. Germline V gives CDR1 SGDLS, CDR2 YYNGEE. Losses at the gene ends were 4 bases for V and 2 bases for J; bases not matched to a gene: 8. The DNA for the CDR3 is TGTGCCAGCAGCCAACCTGACAGGGGGCCCAACTATGGCTACACCTTC. The encoded protein is CASSQPDRGPNYGYTF.